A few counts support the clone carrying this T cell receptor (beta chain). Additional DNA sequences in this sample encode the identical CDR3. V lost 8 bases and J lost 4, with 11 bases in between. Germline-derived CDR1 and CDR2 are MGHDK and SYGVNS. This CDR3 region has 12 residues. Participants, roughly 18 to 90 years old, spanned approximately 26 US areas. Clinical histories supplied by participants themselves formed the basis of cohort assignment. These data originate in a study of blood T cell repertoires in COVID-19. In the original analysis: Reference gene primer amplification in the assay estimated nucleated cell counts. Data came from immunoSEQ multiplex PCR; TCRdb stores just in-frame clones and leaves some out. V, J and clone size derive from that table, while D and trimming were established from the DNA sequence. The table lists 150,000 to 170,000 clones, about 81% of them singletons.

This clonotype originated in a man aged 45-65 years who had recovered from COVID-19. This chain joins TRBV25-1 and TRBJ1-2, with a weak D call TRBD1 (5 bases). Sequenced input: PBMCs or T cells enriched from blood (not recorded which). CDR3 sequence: CASSGAAYGYTF. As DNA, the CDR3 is TGTGCCAGCTCTGGGGCGGCCTATGGCTACACCTTC.